This passage covers 10 T cell receptor beta chains from one sample sequenced in a study of blood T cells in healthy people across ages. A sample-barcoded 5' primer and a J-beta primer mix were used in a second PCR of roughly 7 to 11 cycles. TCRdb fed the 5' RACE reads into MiXCR, producing one record per CDR3 protein. Seen here are 1,500,000 or so distinct CDR3 sequences, roughly 64% observed once, and the top ten hold 6.7%. Input material: blood. The receptors come from a man between 18 and 35 years old in good health.

This clonotype was seen more than once but under ten times. The rearrangement links TRBV27 to TRBJ2-5; weak D call: TRBD2 (5 bases). The length of the CDR3 is 14 residues. V lost 0 bases and J lost 3, with 8 bases in between. Germline V gene sequence: CDR1 MNHEY, CDR2 SMNVEV (reference sequence). The CDR3 region has the DNA TGTGCCAGCAGTTTATCGATTAGCGAAGAGACCCAGTACTTC. It yields the protein CASSLSISEETQYF.

This clonotype was detected a few times. The chain links TRBV11-2 to TRBJ1-2; D not resolved. V was pared by 0 bases and J by 5 bases, with 10 bases between. The CDR3 sequence is 14 residues long. CDR1 is SGHAT and CDR2 is FQNNGV in the germline V gene. Here the CDR3 reads CASSLDLFGYGYTF. The CDR3 DNA is TGTGCCAGCAGCTTAGATCTATTTGGGTATGGCTACACCTTC.

The chain recombines TRBV28 with TRBJ2-5; 11 positions match TRBD1. The length of the CDR3 is 17 residues. Trimming removed 3 bases from V and 4 bases from J; junction bases left unmatched: 10. The V gene's germline CDR1 is MDHEN and CDR2 SYDVKM. The CDR3 loop reads CASSLESRTGGPETQYF. The CDR3 DNA reads TGTGCCAGCAGTTTGGAGTCCCGGACAGGGGGCCCAGAGACCCAGTACTTC.

The chain has TRBV4-1 and TRBJ2-1; no clear D. Per the germline V gene, CDR1 is MGHRA and CDR2 is YSYEKL. The CDR3 sequence is 13 residues long. V was shortened by 1 base and J by 12 bases, with 13 bases between the two germline ends. This CDR3 is CASSQVSRSTQFF. The CDR3 DNA reads TGCGCCAGCAGCCAAGTCTCTCGGTCTACGCAGTTCTTC.

This clonotype was counted a few times. The genes are TRBV28 and TRBJ2-1; the D is unclear. V was shortened by 7 bases and J by 0 bases, with 10 bases between the two germline ends. The germline V gene encodes CDR1 MDHEN and CDR2 SYDVKM. CDR3 length: 14 residues. DNA for the CDR3: TGTGCCAGCACCACATGGAGCTCCTACAATGAGCAGTTCTTC. Translating gives CASTTWSSYNEQFF.

The rearrangement joins TRBV30 to TRBJ2-7; possibly TRBD2 for D (6 bases). Germline V CDR1 and CDR2: GTSNPN, SVGIG (reference sequence). The ends were cut back, 8 bases at V and 5 bases at J, with 19 bases in the middle. CDR3 size: 13 residues. CDR3 nucleotide sequence: TGTGCCCTGATTCGGGACTTAGGTCACGAGCAGTACTTC. The encoded protein is CALIRDLGHEQYF.

The J gene is TRBJ2-5, the V gene TRBV6-2 or TRBV6-3; no firm D call. Trimming stripped 4 bases from V and 1 base from J, with 10 bases between. Germline lookup yields CDR1 MNHEY and CDR2 SVGEGT. The CDR3 totals 14 residues. The CDR3 bases are TGTGCCAGCAGTTTCCCGGATGTCCAAGAGACCCAGTACTTC. Amino acid sequence: CASSFPDVQETQYF.

CDR3 DNA sequence: TGTGCCAGCAGCTTACCCCGGGACAGCCCTGAAAAACTGTTTTTT. This encodes CASSLPRDSPEKLFF. V and J are TRBV7-4 and TRBJ1-4, with 7 bases matching TRBD1. J was trimmed by 7 bases and V by 2 bases; bases with no gene match: 7. The V gene's germline CDR1 is SGHVT and CDR2 SQSDAQ. The CDR3 contains 15 residues.

CDR3 in amino acids: CASSSPTSYEQYF. CDR3 bases: TGTGCCAGCAGCTCCCCTACCTCCTACGAGCAGTACTTC. The chain is built from TRBV28 and TRBJ2-7; D ambiguous. The germline V gene has CDR1 MDHEN and CDR2 SYDVKM. The CDR3 has 13 amino acids. The V end was cut by 6 bases, the J end by 0 bases, with 9 bases between.

The chain is built from TRBV4-1 and TRBJ2-5; D not certain. Matching the DNA end better, TRBJ2-7 makes the J call doubtful. CDR1 is MGHRA, CDR2 YSYEKL, per germline. The CDR3 consists of 13 residues. The CDR3 protein is CASSHEVTCEQYF. Written as DNA, the CDR3 is TGCGCCAGCAGCCACGAAGTTACCTGCGAGCAGTACTTC.